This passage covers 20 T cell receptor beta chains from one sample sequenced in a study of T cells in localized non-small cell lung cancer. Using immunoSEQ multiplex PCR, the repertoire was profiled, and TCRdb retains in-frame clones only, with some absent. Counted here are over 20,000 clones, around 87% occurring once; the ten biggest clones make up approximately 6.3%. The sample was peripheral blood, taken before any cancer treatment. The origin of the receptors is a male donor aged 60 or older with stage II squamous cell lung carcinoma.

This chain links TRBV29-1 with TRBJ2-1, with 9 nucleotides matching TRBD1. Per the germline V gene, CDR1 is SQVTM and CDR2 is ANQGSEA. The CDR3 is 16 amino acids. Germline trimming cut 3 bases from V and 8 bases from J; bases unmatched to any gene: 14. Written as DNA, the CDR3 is TGCAGCGTTGAGGAAGGGACAGGGTTTTTCCTGGATGAGCAGTTCTTC. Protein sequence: CSVEEGTGFFLDEQFF.

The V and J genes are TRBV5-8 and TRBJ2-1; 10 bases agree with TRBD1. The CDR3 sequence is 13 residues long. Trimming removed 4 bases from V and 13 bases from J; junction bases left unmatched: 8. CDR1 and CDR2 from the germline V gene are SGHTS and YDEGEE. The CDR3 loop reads CASSQGQGIQQFF. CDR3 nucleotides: TGTGCCAGCAGCCAGGGACAGGGGATCCAACAGTTCTTC.

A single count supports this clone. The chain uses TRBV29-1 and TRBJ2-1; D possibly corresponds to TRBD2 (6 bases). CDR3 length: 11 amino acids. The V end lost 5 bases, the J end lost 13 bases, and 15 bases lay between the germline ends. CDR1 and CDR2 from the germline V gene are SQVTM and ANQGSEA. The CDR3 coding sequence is TGCAGCGTTATTCCGGGACTGCATCAGTTCTTC. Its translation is CSVIPGLHQFF.

As DNA, the CDR3 is TGTGCCAGCAGCTTACAGGGGGATGGGAATCGGGAGCAGTTCTTC. This encodes CASSLQGDGNREQFF. The rearrangement joins TRBV9 to TRBJ2-1; 8 nucleotides agree with TRBD1. V lost 4 bases and J lost 10; bases outside the gene matches: 13. This CDR3 comprises 15 residues. From germline, CDR1 is SGDLS and CDR2 YYNGEE.

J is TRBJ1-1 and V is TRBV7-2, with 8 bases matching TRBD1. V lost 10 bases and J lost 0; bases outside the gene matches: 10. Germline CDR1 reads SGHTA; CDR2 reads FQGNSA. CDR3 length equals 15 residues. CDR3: CATGQGRSMNTEAFF. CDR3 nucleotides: TGTGCCACCGGACAGGGAAGGTCGATGAACACTGAAGCTTTCTTT. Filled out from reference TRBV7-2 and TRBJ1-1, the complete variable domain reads GAGVSQSPSNKVTEKGKDVELRCDPISGHTALYWYRQSLGQGLEFLIYFQGNSAPDKSGLPSDRFSAERTGGSVSTLTIQRTQQEDSAVYLCATGQGRSMNTEAFFGQGTRLTVV.

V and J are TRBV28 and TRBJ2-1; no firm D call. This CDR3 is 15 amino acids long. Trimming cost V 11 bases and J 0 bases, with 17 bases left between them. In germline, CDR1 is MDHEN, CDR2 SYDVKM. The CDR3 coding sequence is TGTGCCTCCCAGAGCCGATCCAGCTCCTACAATGAGCAGTTCTTC. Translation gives CASQSRSSSYNEQFF.

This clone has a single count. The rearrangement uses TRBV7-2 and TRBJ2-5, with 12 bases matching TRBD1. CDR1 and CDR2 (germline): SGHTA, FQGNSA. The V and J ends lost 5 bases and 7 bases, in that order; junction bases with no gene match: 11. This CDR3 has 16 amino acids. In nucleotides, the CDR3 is TGTGCCAGCAGCCCCGGGACAGGGGGCGTCCGGGGGACCCAGTACTTC. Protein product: CASSPGTGGVRGTQYF.

CDR3: CASSLAPAGAGNTIYF. CDR3 in DNA: TGTGCCAGCAGCTTAGCGCCGGCAGGGGCTGGAAACACCATATATTTT. The rearrangement uses TRBV7-2 and TRBJ1-3; D possibly corresponds to TRBD1 (6 bases). V was trimmed by 0 bases and J by 2 bases, leaving 11 bases between them. Germline CDR1 is SGHTA and CDR2 is FQGNSA. The CDR3 extends over 16 amino acids. The entire variable domain, with the rest obtained from reference TRBV7-2 and TRBJ1-3, is as follows: GAGVSQSPSNKVTEKGKDVELRCDPISGHTALYWYRQSLGQGLEFLIYFQGNSAPDKSGLPSDRFSAERTGGSVSTLTIQRTQQEDSAVYLCASSLAPAGAGNTIYFGEGSWLTVV.

CDR3 residues: CASSPRAGVTGELFF. DNA of the CDR3: TGCGCCAGCAGCCCCCGCGCCGGGGTAACCGGGGAGCTGTTTTTT. The chain combines TRBV4-3 with TRBJ2-2, with a weak D call TRBD2 (5 bases). This CDR3 contains 15 residues. V gave up 4 bases and J gave up 5 bases, with 14 bases separating them. Per the germline V gene, CDR1 is LGHNA and CDR2 is YSLEER.

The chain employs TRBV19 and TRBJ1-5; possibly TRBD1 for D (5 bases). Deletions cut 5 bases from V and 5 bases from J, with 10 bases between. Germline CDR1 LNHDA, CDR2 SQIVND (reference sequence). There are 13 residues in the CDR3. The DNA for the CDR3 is TGTGCCAGTAGTGTCAGGGATGATCAGCCCCAGCATTTT. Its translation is CASSVRDDQPQHF.

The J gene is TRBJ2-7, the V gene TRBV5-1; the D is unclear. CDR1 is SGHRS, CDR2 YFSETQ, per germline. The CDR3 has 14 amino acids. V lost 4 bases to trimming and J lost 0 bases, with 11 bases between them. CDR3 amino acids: CASSPTVSSYEQYF. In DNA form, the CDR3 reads TGCGCCAGCAGCCCGACGGTGAGCTCCTACGAGCAGTACTTC.

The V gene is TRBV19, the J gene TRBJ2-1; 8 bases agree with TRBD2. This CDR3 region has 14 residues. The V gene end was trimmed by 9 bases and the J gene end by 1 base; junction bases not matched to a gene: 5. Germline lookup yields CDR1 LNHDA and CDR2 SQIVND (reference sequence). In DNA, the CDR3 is TGTGCCAGCCGGGAGGGGTTGTCCTACAATGAGCAGTTCTTC. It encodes CASREGLSYNEQFF. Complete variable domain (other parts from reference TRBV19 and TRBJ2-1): DGGITQSPKYLFRKEGQNVTLSCEQNLNHDAMYWYRQDPGQGLRLIYYSQIVNDFQKGDIAEGYSVSREKKESFPLTVTSAQKNPTAFYLCASREGLSYNEQFFGPGTRLTVL.

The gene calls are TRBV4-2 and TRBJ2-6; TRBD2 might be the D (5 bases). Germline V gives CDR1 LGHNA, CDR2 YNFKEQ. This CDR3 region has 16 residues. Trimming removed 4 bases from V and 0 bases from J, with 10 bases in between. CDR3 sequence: CASSPMGDSGANVLTF. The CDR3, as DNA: TGTGCCAGCAGCCCCATGGGAGACTCTGGGGCCAACGTCCTGACTTTC.

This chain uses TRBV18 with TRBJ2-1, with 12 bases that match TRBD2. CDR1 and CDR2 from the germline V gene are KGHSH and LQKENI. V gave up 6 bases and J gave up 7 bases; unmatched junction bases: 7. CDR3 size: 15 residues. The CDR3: CASSLAGGLWNEQFF. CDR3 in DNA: TGTGCCAGCTCCCTAGCGGGGGGGCTTTGGAATGAGCAGTTCTTC.

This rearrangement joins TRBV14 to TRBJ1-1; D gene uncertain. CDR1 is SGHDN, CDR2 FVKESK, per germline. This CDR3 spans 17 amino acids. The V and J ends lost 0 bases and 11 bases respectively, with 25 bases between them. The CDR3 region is CASSQDSFGRLPKGAFF. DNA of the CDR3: TGTGCCAGCAGCCAAGATTCGTTTGGGCGGCTACCGAAGGGCGCTTTCTTT.

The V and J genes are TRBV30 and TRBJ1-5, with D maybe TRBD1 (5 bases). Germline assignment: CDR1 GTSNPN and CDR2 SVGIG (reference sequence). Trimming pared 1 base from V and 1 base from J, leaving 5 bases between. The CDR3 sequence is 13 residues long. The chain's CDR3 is CAWSEGSNQPQHF. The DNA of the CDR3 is TGTGCCTGGAGTGAGGGGAGCAATCAGCCCCAGCATTTT.

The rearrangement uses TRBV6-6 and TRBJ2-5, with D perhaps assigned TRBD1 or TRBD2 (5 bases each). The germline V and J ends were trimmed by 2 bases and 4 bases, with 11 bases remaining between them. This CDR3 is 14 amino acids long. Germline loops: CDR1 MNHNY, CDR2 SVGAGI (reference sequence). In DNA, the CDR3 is TGTGCCAGCAGTTACACGGGAAGGGGAGAGACCCAGTACTTC. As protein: CASSYTGRGETQYF.

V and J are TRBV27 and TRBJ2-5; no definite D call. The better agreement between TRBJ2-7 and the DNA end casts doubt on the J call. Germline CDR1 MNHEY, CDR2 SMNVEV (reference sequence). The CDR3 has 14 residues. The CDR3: CASSFKAASYEQYF. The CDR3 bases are TGTGCCAGCAGTTTTAAGGCAGCCAGCTACGAGCAGTACTTC.

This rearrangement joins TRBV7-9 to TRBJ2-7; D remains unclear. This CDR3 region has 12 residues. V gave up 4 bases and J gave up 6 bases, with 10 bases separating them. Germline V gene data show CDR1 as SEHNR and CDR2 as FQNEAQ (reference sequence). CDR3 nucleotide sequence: TGTGCCAGCAGCTCCGAGTCCCGCGAGCAGTACTTC. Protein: CASSSESREQYF. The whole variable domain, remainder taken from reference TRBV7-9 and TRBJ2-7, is DTGVSQNPRHKITKRGQNVTFRCDPISEHNRLYWYRQTLGQGPEFLTYFQNEAQLEKSRLLSDRFSAERPKGSFSTLEIQRTEQGDSAMYLCASSSESREQYFGPGTRLTVT.

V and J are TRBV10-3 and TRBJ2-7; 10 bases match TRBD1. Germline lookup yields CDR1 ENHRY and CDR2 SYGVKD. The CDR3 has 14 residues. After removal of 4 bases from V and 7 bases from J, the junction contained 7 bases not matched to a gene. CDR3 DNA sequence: TGTGCCATCAGTGTGGGGACAGGGGCGGAGGAGCAGTACTTC. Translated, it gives CAISVGTGAEEQYF.